One and the same sample provided the 4 T cell receptor beta chains below, sequenced in a study of T-cell memory formation after mild COVID-19. MiXCR was run by TCRdb on the 5' RACE reads, yielding one entry per CDR3 protein. The sample consists of 300,000 to 400,000 distinct CDR3 sequences, approximately 15% of them appearing once. Source material: PBMCs or a T cell subset sorted from them (not recorded which). The origin of the receptors is a man between 18 and 29 years old who had mild COVID-19 (a few samples of this study predate the infection). Cell type and time point are not known.

This clonotype was recorded a few times. The J gene is TRBJ2-3, the V gene TRBV20-1; TRBD2 agrees at 7 bases. The CDR3 is 13 residues long. Germline CDR1 DFQATT, CDR2 SNEGSKA (reference sequence). This CDR3 reads CRSQRGPWDTQYF. The CDR3 DNA reads TGCAGAAGCCAGCGGGGCCCTTGGGATACGCAGTATTTT.

This clonotype was observed at least ten times. CDR3 protein: CASSFDRAYEQYV. CDR3 nucleotides: TGTGCCAGCAGCTTCGACAGGGCCTACGAGCAGTACGTC. The chain is built from TRBV7-2 and TRBJ2-7; TRBD1 matches 7 bases. The germline gives CDR1 SGHTA, CDR2 FQGNSA. The CDR3 has 13 amino acids. V trimming: 3 bases; J trimming: 2 bases; junction bases outside the gene matches: 1.

The rearrangement uses TRBV2 and TRBJ1-4; no reliable D call. The germline V gene encodes CDR1 SNHLY and CDR2 FYNNEI. V gave up 7 bases and J gave up 6 bases, with 6 bases separating them. This CDR3 region has 11 residues. CDR3 sequence reads: CASTGYEKLFF. Here the CDR3 DNA reads TGTGCCAGCACCGGATATGAAAAACTGTTTTTT.

There are a few counts of this clonotype. V usage is TRBV3-1 and J usage is TRBJ2-3; 9 bases line up with TRBD2. The CDR3 totals 16 residues. The trim removed 0 bases at V and 4 bases at J, leaving 5 bases unmatched. Germline V CDR1 and CDR2: LGHDT, YNNKEL (reference sequence). CDR3 region: CASSQEVWTSADTQYF. CDR3 DNA sequence: TGTGCCAGCAGCCAAGAAGTTTGGACTAGCGCAGATACGCAGTATTTT.